The rows below give T cell receptor beta chains drawn from one sample of a study of blood T cell repertoires in COVID-19. The method was immunoSEQ multiplex PCR; TCRdb's version includes in-frame clones alone and lacks a portion of them. Among tens of thousands of clones, roughly three quarters were seen once, and the ten largest hold more than 10%. The specimen sequenced was peripheral blood. All receptors derive from a human donor in a cohort sampled during active COVID-19. Each CDR3 is given with its conserved first and last residue. D genes are given only for firm matches. The size entry is marked missing in some rows and otherwise reads once, few, many or a size class.

-	TRBD1	TRBV5-6	TRBJ1-1	14	CASNRDRGVTEAFF	TGTGCCAGCAACCGGGACAGGGGGGTCACTGAAGCTTTCTTT
-	-	TRBV11-1	TRBJ1-6	15	CASSPIGEGFSPLHF	TGTGCCAGCAGCCCGATTGGGGAGGGCTTTTCACCCCTCCACTTT
few	TRBD1	TRBV6-6	TRBJ2-7	14	CASSYGRDSYEQYF	TGTGCCAGCAGTTACGGCCGGGACAGCTACGAGCAGTACTTC
-	-	TRBV12-5	TRBJ1-1	13	CASGLQQNTEAFF	TGTGCTAGTGGTTTACAACAGAACACTGAAGCTTTCTTT
many	TRBD2	TRBV9	TRBJ2-1	17	CASSVVGLAGGYNEQFF	TGTGCCAGCAGCGTAGTAGGGCTAGCGGGAGGATATAATGAGCAGTTCTTC
once	-	TRBV6-5	TRBJ2-2	12	CASRAGAGELFF	TGTGCCAGCAGGGCAGGGGCCGGGGAGCTGTTTTTT
-	-	TRBV15	TRBJ1-5	15	CATSRGRQALQPQHF	TGTGCCACCAGCAGGGGTCGACAGGCCTTACAGCCCCAGCATTTT
-	TRBD1	TRBV9	TRBJ2-3	16	CASSVEQGRGTDTQYF	TGTGCCAGCAGCGTCGAACAGGGGAGAGGCACAGATACGCAGTATTTT
-	TRBD1	TRBV28	TRBJ1-1	14	CASRRTGLNTEAFF	TGTGCCAGCAGGCGGACAGGGCTGAACACTGAAGCTTTCTTT
-	-	TRBV27	TRBJ1-1	16	CASSLGGGGPGTEAFF	TGTGCCAGCAGTTTAGGAGGGGGGGGGCCGGGCACTGAAGCTTTCTTT
-	TRBD2	TRBV19	TRBJ2-1	15	CASSSLAGGYNEQFF	TGTGCCAGTAGTTCTCTAGCGGGGGGGTACAATGAGCAGTTCTTC
-	-	TRBV19	TRBJ1-1	13	CASRVGSRTEAFF	TGTGCCAGTAGGGTAGGGAGTCGGACTGAAGCTTTCTTT
-	-	TRBV30	TRBJ2-1	17	CAWSGPQRALSYNEQFF	TGTGCCTGGAGTGGCCCACAGCGGGCCTTATCCTACAATGAGCAGTTCTTC
-	-	TRBV5-5	TRBJ2-6	18	CASSLSSLGAVGANVLTF	TGTGCCAGCAGCCTCTCCTCCCTAGGGGCAGTGGGGGCCAACGTCCTGACTTTC
-	TRBD2	TRBV5-1	TRBJ2-1	16	CASSLTVTSGRGEQFF	TGCGCCAGCAGCTTGACCGTGACTAGCGGGAGGGGCGAGCAGTTCTTC
-	TRBD1	TRBV11-2	TRBJ2-7	14	CASSFGTGFNEQYF	TGTGCCAGCAGCTTTGGGACAGGGTTCAACGAGCAGTACTTC
-	TRBD2	TRBV30	TRBJ2-3	16	CAWSPHAAGDSDTQYF	TGTGCCTGGAGTCCCCATGCAGCGGGAGACTCAGATACGCAGTATTTT
-	-	TRBV5-6	TRBJ2-1	16	CASSPGWASSYNEQFF	TGTGCCAGCAGCCCGGGATGGGCTAGCTCCTACAATGAGCAGTTCTTC
-	TRBD1	TRBV7-8	TRBJ2-2	17	CASSLRDRGPSTGELFF	TGTGCCAGCAGTCTCCGGGACAGGGGGCCATCCACCGGGGAGCTGTTTTTT
-	-	TRBV7-6	TRBJ2-1	18	CASSLADPRFRSYNEQFF	TGTGCCAGCAGCTTAGCCGACCCGAGGTTCCGATCCTACAATGAGCAGTTCTTC
-	TRBD1	TRBV5-6	TRBJ2-6	18	CASSLAGGFWSGANVLTF	TGTGCCAGCAGCTTGGCAGGGGGCTTCTGGTCTGGGGCCAACGTCCTGACTTTC
-	-	TRBV30	TRBJ1-1	13	CAWSIRGGSEAFF	TGTGCCTGGAGTATCCGCGGGGGGTCTGAAGCTTTCTTT
-	-	TRBV6-5	TRBJ1-5	16	CASSYSGAESNQPQHF	TGTGCCAGCAGTTACTCCGGTGCGGAAAGCAATCAGCCCCAGCATTTT
few	TRBD1	TRBV4-2	TRBJ1-6	16	CASSRTSGQGGSPLHF	TGTGCCAGCAGCCGGACGTCGGGACAGGGCGGATCACCCCTCCACTTT
-	TRBD1	TRBV7-6	TRBJ2-3	16	CASSKGQGGDTDTQYF	TGTGCCAGCAGCAAGGGACAGGGAGGGGACACAGATACGCAGTATTTT
-	TRBD1	TRBV24-1	TRBJ2-5	15	CATSDGGQGRETQYF	TGTGCCACCAGTGATGGGGGACAGGGAAGGGAGACCCAGTACTTC
once	TRBD2	TRBV7-3	TRBJ2-3	18	CASSLTPGLAGGTDTQYF	TGTGCCAGCAGCTTGACACCGGGACTAGCGGGAGGCACAGATACGCAGTATTTT
-	TRBD1	TRBV30	TRBJ1-1	14	CAWSGQETNTEAFF	TGTGCCTGGAGCGGACAGGAGACGAACACTGAAGCTTTCTTT
-	-	TRBV5-3	TRBJ1-3	13	CARSFQGGNTIYF	TGTGCCAGAAGCTTTCAGGGGGGAAACACCATATATTTT
-	-	TRBV7-2	TRBJ2-5	13	CASSMSNRETQYF	TGTGCCAGCAGCATGAGTAACCGAGAGACCCAGTACTTC
-	-	TRBV15	TRBJ1-1	15	CATSRAATENTEAFF	TGTGCCACCAGCAGAGCGGCGACAGAGAACACTGAAGCTTTCTTT
-	TRBD2	TRBV9	TRBJ2-1	18	CASSLGLAAQASYNEQFF	TGTGCCAGCAGCTTGGGACTAGCGGCCCAAGCCTCCTACAATGAGCAGTTCTTC
-	TRBD1	TRBV25-1	TRBJ1-2	14	CASSEYGQGIGYTF	TGTGCCAGCAGTGAATACGGACAGGGGATTGGCTACACCTTC
-	TRBD1	TRBV24-1	TRBJ2-2	14	CATSNRGPTGELFF	TGTGCCACCAGTAACAGGGGGCCCACCGGGGAGCTGTTTTTT
-	TRBD2	TRBV18	TRBJ2-7	14	CASSPRGGANEQYF	TGTGCCAGCTCACCCCGGGGGGGGGCGAACGAGCAGTACTTC
few	-	TRBV27	TRBJ1-2	14	CASSFQPGNYGYTF	TGTGCCAGCAGTTTCCAACCGGGTAACTATGGCTACACCTTC
few	-	TRBV28	TRBJ1-6	13	CASSREGNSPLHF	TGTGCCAGCAGCCGGGAGGGTAATTCACCCCTCCACTTT
-	-	TRBV5-5	TRBJ2-1	13	CASSSQGYNEQFF	TGTGCCAGCAGCTCCCAGGGGTACAATGAGCAGTTCTTC
few	TRBD1	TRBV7-7	TRBJ1-4	15	CASRRGTGSNEKLFF	TGTGCTAGCAGACGTGGGACAGGCTCTAATGAAAAACTGTTTTTT
-	-	TRBV5-1	TRBJ2-1	11	CASSFLNEQFF	TGCGCCAGCAGCTTCTTGAATGAGCAGTTCTTC
-	-	TRBV28	TRBJ1-2	14	CASSPSMGIYGYTF	TGTGCCAGCAGCCCCTCGATGGGCATTTATGGCTACACCTTC
once	-	TRBV7-9	TRBJ1-1	15	CASSLGWTENTEAFF	TGTGCCAGCAGCTTAGGGTGGACAGAGAACACTGAAGCTTTCTTT